This T cell receptor (beta chain) was sequenced in a study of T-cell memory formation after mild COVID-19. TCRdb independently ran MiXCR on the 5' RACE reads; one entry per CDR3 protein. The table has 45,000 to 55,000 distinct CDR3 sequences, roughly 7% seen once. Concerning this clonotype itself: Its target is unknown.

Germline V gene lookup returns CDR1 SGHVS and CDR2 FNYEAQ. The V and J ends lost 1 base and 5 bases respectively, with 11 bases between them. This CDR3 is 15 amino acids long. Study-level results: Some responding clones appeared in pre-infection memory, suggesting cross-reactive memory joined.

The TCR originated in a man aged 18-30 years who had mild COVID-19 (a few samples of this study predate the infection). Cell type and time point are not known. Sequences were obtained from PBMCs or a T cell subset sorted from them (not recorded which). The chain is built from TRBV7-6 and TRBJ2-2; TRBD1 is a possible D gene (6 bases). CDR3 sequence: CASSLGRGITGELFF. The CDR3, as DNA: TGTGCCAGCAGCTTAGGCAGGGGAATAACCGGGGAGCTGTTTTTT.